This TCR beta chain was observed in a study of blood T cells in healthy people across ages. Germline CDR1 reads SGHTA; CDR2 reads FQGTGA. V shed 4 bases, J shed 0 bases, and the junction held 4 bases outside the gene matches. The CDR3 has 15 residues. Using a J-beta primer mix together with a sample-barcoded 5' primer, a second PCR was run for about 6 to 11 cycles. One entry per CDR3 protein results from TCRdb running MiXCR on the 5' RACE reads. The data show 1.2 million to 1.5 million distinct CDR3 sequences, with about 43% seen just once and approximately 7.9% held by the top ten. This clonotype was seen more than once but under ten times.

This TCR was recovered from a young woman in good health. The chain has TRBV7-3 and TRBJ2-7, with 9 bases identical to TRBD2. Sequenced sample: blood. The CDR3 DNA is TGTGCCAGCAGCTCGTATAGCGGGAGCTCCTACGAGCAGTACTTC. It yields the protein CASSSYSGSSYEQYF. The full variable domain, in which reference TRBV7-3 and TRBJ2-7 provide the parts outside the CDR3, is GAGVSQTPSNKVTEKGKYVELRCDPISGHTALYWYRQSLGQGPEFLIYFQGTGAADDSGLPNDRFFAVRPEGSVSTLKIQRTERGDSAVYLCASSSYSGSSYEQYFGPGTRLTVT.